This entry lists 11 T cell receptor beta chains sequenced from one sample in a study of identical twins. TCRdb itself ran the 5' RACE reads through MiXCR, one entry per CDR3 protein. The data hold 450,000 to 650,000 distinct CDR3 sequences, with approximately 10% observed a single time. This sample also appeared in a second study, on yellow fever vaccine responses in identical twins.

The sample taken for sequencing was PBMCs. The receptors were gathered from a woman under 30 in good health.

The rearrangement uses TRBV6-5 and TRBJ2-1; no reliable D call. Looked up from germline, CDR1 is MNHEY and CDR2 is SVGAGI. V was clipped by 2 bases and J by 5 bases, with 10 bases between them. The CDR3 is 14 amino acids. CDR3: CASSYGEINNEQFF. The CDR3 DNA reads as TGTGCCAGCAGTTACGGGGAAATAAACAATGAGCAGTTCTTC.

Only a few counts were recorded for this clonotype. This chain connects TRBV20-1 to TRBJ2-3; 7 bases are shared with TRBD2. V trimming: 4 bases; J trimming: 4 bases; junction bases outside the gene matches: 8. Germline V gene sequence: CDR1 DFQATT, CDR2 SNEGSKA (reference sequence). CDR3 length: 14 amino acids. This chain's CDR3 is CSATPLRGADTQYF. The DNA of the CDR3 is TGCAGTGCTACACCCCTCCGGGGGGCAGATACGCAGTATTTT.

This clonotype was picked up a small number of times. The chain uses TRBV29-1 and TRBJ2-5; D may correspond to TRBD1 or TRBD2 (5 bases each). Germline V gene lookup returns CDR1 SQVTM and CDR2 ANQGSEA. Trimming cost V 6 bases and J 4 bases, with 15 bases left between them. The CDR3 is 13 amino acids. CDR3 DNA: TGCAGCGTCCCAGGGAGTGGGGGAGAGACCCAGTACTTC. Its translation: CSVPGSGGETQYF.

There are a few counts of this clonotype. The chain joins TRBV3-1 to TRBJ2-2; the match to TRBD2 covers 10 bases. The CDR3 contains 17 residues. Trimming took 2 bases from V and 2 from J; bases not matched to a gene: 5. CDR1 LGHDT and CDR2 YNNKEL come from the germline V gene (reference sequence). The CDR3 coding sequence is TGTGCCAGCAGCCAACTAGCGGGAGTAGTAAACACCGGGGAGCTGTTTTTT. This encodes CASSQLAGVVNTGELFF. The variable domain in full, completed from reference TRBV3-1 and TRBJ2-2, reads DTAVSQTPKYLVTQMGNDKSIKCEQNLGHDTMYWYKQDSKKFLKIMFSYNNKELIINETVPNRFSPKSPDKAHLNLHINSLELGDSAVYFCASSQLAGVVNTGELFFGEGSRLTVL.

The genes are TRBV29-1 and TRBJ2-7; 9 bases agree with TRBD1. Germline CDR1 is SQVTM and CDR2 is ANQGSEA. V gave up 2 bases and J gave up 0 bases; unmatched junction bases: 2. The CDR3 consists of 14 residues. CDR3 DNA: TGCAGCGTTGAACGGGGACAGGGCTCCTACGAGCAGTACTTC. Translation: CSVERGQGSYEQYF.

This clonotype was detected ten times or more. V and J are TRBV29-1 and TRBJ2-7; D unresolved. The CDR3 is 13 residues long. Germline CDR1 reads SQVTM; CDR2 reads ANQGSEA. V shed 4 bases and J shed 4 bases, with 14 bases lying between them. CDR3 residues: CSVVGLSSYEQYF. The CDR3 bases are TGCAGCGTTGTGGGCCTTTCCTCATACGAGCAGTACTTC.

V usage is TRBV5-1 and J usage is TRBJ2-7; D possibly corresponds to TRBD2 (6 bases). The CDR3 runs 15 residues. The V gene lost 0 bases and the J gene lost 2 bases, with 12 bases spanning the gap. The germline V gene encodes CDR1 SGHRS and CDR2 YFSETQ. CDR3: CASSLAEGLTYEQYF. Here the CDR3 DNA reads TGCGCCAGCAGCTTGGCGGAGGGGCTCACCTACGAGCAGTACTTC.

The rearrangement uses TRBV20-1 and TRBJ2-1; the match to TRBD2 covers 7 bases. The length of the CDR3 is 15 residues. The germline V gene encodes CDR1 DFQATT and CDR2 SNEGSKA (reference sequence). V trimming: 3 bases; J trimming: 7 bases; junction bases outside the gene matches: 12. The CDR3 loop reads CSASLRRERLNEQFF. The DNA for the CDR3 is TGCAGTGCTAGTCTCCGGCGGGAGAGATTGAATGAGCAGTTCTTC.

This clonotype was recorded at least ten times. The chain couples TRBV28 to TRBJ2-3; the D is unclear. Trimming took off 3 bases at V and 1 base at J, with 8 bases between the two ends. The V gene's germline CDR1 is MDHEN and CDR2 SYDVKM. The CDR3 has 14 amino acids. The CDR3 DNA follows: TGTGCCAGCAGTTTCGACCAGGGCACAGATACGCAGTATTTT. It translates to CASSFDQGTDTQYF.

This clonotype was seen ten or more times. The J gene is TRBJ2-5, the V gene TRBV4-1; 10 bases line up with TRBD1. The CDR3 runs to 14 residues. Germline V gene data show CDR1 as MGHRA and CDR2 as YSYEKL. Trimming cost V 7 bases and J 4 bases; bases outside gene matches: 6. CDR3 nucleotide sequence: TGCGCCAGCAAGGGACAGGGGAAGGTAGAGACCCAGTACTTC. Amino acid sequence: CASKGQGKVETQYF.

The CDR3, as DNA: TGTGCCAGCAGCTTTAATGTCGGGAGTGGGGCGGATACGCAGTATTTT. Residues: CASSFNVGSGADTQYF. The J gene is TRBJ2-3, the V gene TRBV7-8, with D possibly TRBD2 on 6 matching bases. Germline CDR1 and CDR2: SGHVS and FQNEAQ. The CDR3 has 16 residues. V shed 3 bases and J shed 6 bases, with 19 bases lying between them.